This T cell receptor (beta chain) was recovered during a study of beta chain features in type 1 diabetes. Study-wide points: No resolution was reached here on whether HLA type influences TCRB rearrangement. Moderate yet significant TCRB CDR3 shortening was seen in Type 1 diabetes patients in all four CD4+ subsets. Individuals with type 1 diabetes displayed fewer insertions and more deletions at VDJ junctions.

Germline assignment: CDR1 SGHVS and CDR2 FNYEAQ. V lost 8 bases to trimming and J lost 7 bases; unmatched junction nucleotides: 12. The CDR3 covers 15 residues. Isolated RNA was reverse transcribed in full, so expressed TCRB transcripts were sequenced. Sequenced naive, central memory and regulatory T cell samples produced an average of around 3.9 million reads. Clones were read by immunoSEQ multiplex PCR, and TCRdb kept only the in-frame ones, dropping some. Of roughly 700,000 clones listed, over 10% are singletons. This clone appeared a few times. Its antigen is unidentified. This receptor was taken from a man aged 18 to 29 with type 1 diabetes. This rearrangement joins TRBV7-6 to TRBJ2-7, with 12 bases lining up with TRBD1. The source material was naive CD4+ T cells from blood. DNA for the CDR3: TGTGCCAGCGCCGCCCAGGGACAGGGGGCGAGTGAGCAGTACTTC. It translates to CASAAQGQGASEQYF. Full variable domain (rest looked up from reference TRBV7-6 and TRBJ2-7): GAGVSQSPRYKVTKRGQDVALRCDPISGHVSLYWYRQALGQGPEFLTYFNYEAQQDKSGLPNDRFSAERPEGSISTLTIQRTEQRDSAMYRCASAAQGQGASEQYFGPGTRLTVT.